One sample yielded the 21 T cell receptor beta chains listed below, sequenced in a study of T cell clonotyping in hematopoietic cell transplantation. The assay was immunoSEQ multiplex PCR, and TCRdb's table has in-frame clones only and misses some. The sample records some 40,000 clones, roughly 94% being singletons. Sequencing was done on a sample of peripheral blood mononuclear cells. The receptors here all came from a woman aged 50 to 65 in good health. Some clones in this sample may be carry-over from other donors' samples.

The rearrangement uses TRBV7-3 and TRBJ2-2, with no clear D. There are 11 residues in the CDR3. Trimming left V 8 bases short and J 7 bases short, with 8 bases between. Germline CDR1 is SGHTA and CDR2 is FQGTGA. CDR3 nucleotide sequence: TGTGCCAGCGCTACTGGCGGGGAGCTGTTTTTT. Translating gives CASATGGELFF.

DNA for the CDR3: TGTGCCAGCTCATTCCGGGACACCCAAGAGACCCAGTACTTC. Protein sequence: CASSFRDTQETQYF. The chain recombines TRBV18 with TRBJ2-5, with D possibly TRBD1 on 6 matching bases. This CDR3 spans 14 amino acids. The germline V and J ends were trimmed by 5 bases and 1 base, with 11 bases remaining between them. The germline gives CDR1 KGHSH, CDR2 LQKENI. Filled out from reference TRBV18 and TRBJ2-5, the complete variable domain reads NAGVMQNPRHLVRRRGQEARLRCSPMKGHSHVYWYRQLPEEGLKFMVYLQKENIIDESGMPKERFSAEFPKEGPSILRIQQVVRGDSAAYFCASSFRDTQETQYFGPGTRLLVL.

The chain links TRBV7-2 to TRBJ1-3; 9 nucleotides match TRBD1. Per the germline V gene, CDR1 is SGHTA and CDR2 is FQGNSA. J gave up 4 bases and V 5 bases, and 9 bases lay outside the gene matches. The CDR3 sequence is 16 residues long. This chain's CDR3 is CASSPTGTGSGNTIYF. In nucleotides, the CDR3 is TGTGCCAGCAGCCCGACCGGGACAGGGTCAGGAAACACCATATATTTT.

This chain joins TRBV9 and TRBJ2-3, with 8 bases that match TRBD2. The germline gives CDR1 SGDLS, CDR2 YYNGEE. V shed 0 bases and J 6 bases; nucleotides not matched to a gene: 6. The CDR3 has 15 residues. The CDR3 nucleotides read TGTGCCAGCAGCGTAGGGGTCGGGGGGGCGGATACGCAGTATTTT. Its translation: CASSVGVGGADTQYF.

The chain combines TRBV6-5 with TRBJ2-7; 9 nucleotides line up with TRBD1. Germline loops: CDR1 MNHEY, CDR2 SVGAGI. Trimming took 6 bases from V and 6 from J; bases not matched to a gene: 12. The CDR3 has 15 amino acids. CDR3 protein: CASRRAGTGISEQYF. The CDR3 DNA is TGTGCCAGCAGAAGAGCCGGGACAGGGATCTCCGAGCAGTACTTC.

The V call is TRBV7-2, the J call TRBJ1-1; D possibly corresponds to TRBD1 (5 bases). V was trimmed by 4 bases and J by 3 bases, leaving 9 bases between them. The V gene's germline CDR1 is SGHTA and CDR2 FQGNSA. The CDR3 totals 13 residues. The CDR3 protein is CASSSGYDTEAFF. Written as DNA, the CDR3 is TGTGCCAGCAGCTCAGGGTATGACACTGAAGCTTTCTTT.

The chain couples TRBV29-1 to TRBJ1-2; D ambiguous. Trimming left V 2 bases short and J 7 bases short, with 2 bases between. The CDR3 loop spans 9 amino acids. Germline V gives CDR1 SQVTM, CDR2 ANQGSEA. In nucleotides, the CDR3 is TGCAGCGTTGAATCTGGCTACACCTTC. It translates to CSVESGYTF.

The chain carries TRBV4-3 and TRBJ1-2; D remains ambiguous. Germline loops: CDR1 LGHNA, CDR2 YSLEER. The CDR3 covers 13 residues. Trimming removed 4 bases from V and 7 bases from J, with 13 bases in between. In nucleotides, the CDR3 is TGCGCCAGCAGCCCCAACGGGGATGCTGGCTACACCTTC. It is translated as CASSPNGDAGYTF.

For this clone: Sequence at one end of the junction differs from germline and may be a read error. The gene calls are TRBV5-1 and TRBJ1-2, with unresolved D. The CDR3 is made up of 14 amino acids. Germline V gene data show CDR1 as SGHRS and CDR2 as YFSETQ. The DNA of the CDR3 is TGCGCCAGCAGCTTGGGATGGAACGGAGACTTTCTCCGCTTC. Its translation is CASSLGWNGDFLRF.

The chain uses TRBV5-1 and TRBJ2-3, with TRBD2 matching over 8 bases. Germline V gene lookup returns CDR1 SGHRS and CDR2 YFSETQ. The CDR3 runs 14 residues. V lost 3 bases, J lost 6 bases, and 6 bases stayed unmatched. The CDR3 region is CASSSGGARDTQYF. In DNA form, the CDR3 reads TGCGCCAGCAGCTCGGGGGGGGCCCGGGATACGCAGTATTTT.

The rearrangement links TRBV5-1 to TRBJ1-6, with unresolved D. The CDR3 has 15 residues. Germline V gene data show CDR1 as SGHRS and CDR2 as YFSETQ. V was shortened by 7 bases and J by 11 bases, with 22 bases between the two germline ends. The CDR3 sequence: CASGPGSLLGAPLHF. Written as DNA, the CDR3 is TGCGCCAGCGGCCCGGGGAGTCTCCTTGGGGCACCCCTCCACTTT. The full variable domain, in which reference TRBV5-1 and TRBJ1-6 provide the parts outside the CDR3, is KAGVTQTPRYLIKTRGQQVTLSCSPISGHRSVSWYQQTPGQGLQFLFEYFSETQRNKGNFPGRFSGRQFSNSRSEMNVSTLELGDSALYLCASGPGSLLGAPLHFGNGTRLTVT.

The chain couples TRBV2 to TRBJ1-2, with a possible D match to TRBD1 (5 bases). The V end was cut by 6 bases, the J end by 2 bases, with 10 bases between. Per the germline V gene, CDR1 is SNHLY and CDR2 is FYNNEI. The CDR3 extends over 13 amino acids. CDR3 in DNA: TGTGCCAGCAGGGGACTGGGAAACTATGGCTACACCTTC. Its protein is CASRGLGNYGYTF.

The V and J genes are TRBV5-6 and TRBJ1-2; tentative D call: TRBD1 (5 bases). Trimming stripped 4 bases from V and 3 bases from J, with 10 bases between. CDR1 and CDR2 from the germline V gene are SGHDT and YYEEEE. CDR3 size: 13 residues. The CDR3 spells CASSLGADYGYTF. DNA of the CDR3: TGTGCCAGCAGCCTCGGGGCTGACTATGGCTACACCTTC.

This chain connects TRBV11-3 to TRBJ2-7; 8 positions agree with TRBD1. The CDR3 is 15 residues long. The germline V gene has CDR1 SGHNT and CDR2 YENEEA. V gave up 5 bases and J gave up 3 bases; unmatched junction bases: 9. CDR3 sequence reads: CASSLQGQVDYEQYF. The CDR3 region has the DNA TGTGCCAGCAGCCTACAGGGACAGGTGGACTACGAGCAGTACTTC.

This clone was observed once. This chain links TRBV11-2 with TRBJ1-1; D perhaps matches TRBD1 (5 bases). CDR1 is SGHAT, CDR2 FQNNGV, per germline. The CDR3 has 15 amino acids. V gave up 0 bases and J gave up 0 bases, with 8 bases separating them. CDR3 loop: CASSLDGTVNTEAFF. The CDR3 DNA sequence: TGTGCCAGCAGCTTAGATGGGACGGTGAACACTGAAGCTTTCTTT.

The V gene is TRBV6-1, the J gene TRBJ1-6, with D perhaps TRBD1 (5 bases). The germline V gene encodes CDR1 MNHNS and CDR2 SASEGT. Trimming left V 0 bases short and J 10 bases short, with 13 bases between. This CDR3 has 15 amino acids. CDR3 DNA: TGTGCCAGCAGTGAAGCCAGGGTCGAAGGATCACCCCTCCACTTT. Amino acid sequence: CASSEARVEGSPLHF.

CDR3 sequence reads: CASSLGRHSPLHF. Here the CDR3 DNA reads TGTGCCAGCAGCTTGGGAAGACATTCACCCCTCCACTTT. The chain is built from TRBV7-8 and TRBJ1-6; D not resolved. Germline CDR1 reads SGHVS; CDR2 reads FQNEAQ. Deletions cut 3 bases from V and 8 bases from J, with 8 bases between. The CDR3 is 13 amino acids. Full variable domain (missing parts from reference TRBV7-8 and TRBJ1-6): GAGVSQSPRYKVAKRGQDVALRCDPISGHVSLFWYQQALGQGPEFLTYFQNEAQLDKSGLPSDRFFAERPEGSVSTLKIQRTQQEDSAVYLCASSLGRHSPLHFGNGTRLTVT.

The count of this clone is one. The chain recombines TRBV6-1 with TRBJ2-7; TRBD1 aligns across 7 bases. This CDR3 has 14 residues. In germline, CDR1 is MNHNS, CDR2 SASEGT. J lost 6 bases, V lost 2 bases, and 7 bases had no gene match. The CDR3 reads CASSETGETSEQYF. In DNA, the CDR3 is TGTGCCAGCAGTGAAACAGGGGAAACTTCCGAGCAGTACTTC.

The V gene is TRBV4-1, the J gene TRBJ2-7; a possible D gene is TRBD1 (6 bases). The CDR3 spans 14 residues. Germline V gives CDR1 MGHRA, CDR2 YSYEKL. Between the trimmed V and J ends, which lost 5 bases and 4 bases, there was a span of 15 bases. The DNA of the CDR3 is TGCGCCAGCAGCTACCACTCTCAGGGGTACGAGCAGTACTTC. As protein: CASSYHSQGYEQYF.

The chain couples TRBV20-1 to TRBJ2-1; D gene uncertain. The germline V gene has CDR1 DFQATT and CDR2 SNEGSKA (reference sequence). The CDR3 runs 11 residues. Trimming shortened V by 5 bases and J by 5 bases, and 7 bases separated the two germline ends. Here the CDR3 reads CSAYRNNEQFF. CDR3 nucleotide sequence: TGCAGTGCTTATCGTAACAATGAGCAGTTCTTC.

The chain couples TRBV11-3 to TRBJ1-2, with no clear D. The CDR3 contains 15 residues. The germline V gene encodes CDR1 SGHNT and CDR2 YENEEA. V was cut by 3 bases and J by 2 bases, with 13 bases left in between. The CDR3 loop is CASSFRQTENYGYTF. For the CDR3, the DNA is TGTGCCAGCAGCTTCAGACAAACAGAGAACTATGGCTACACCTTC.